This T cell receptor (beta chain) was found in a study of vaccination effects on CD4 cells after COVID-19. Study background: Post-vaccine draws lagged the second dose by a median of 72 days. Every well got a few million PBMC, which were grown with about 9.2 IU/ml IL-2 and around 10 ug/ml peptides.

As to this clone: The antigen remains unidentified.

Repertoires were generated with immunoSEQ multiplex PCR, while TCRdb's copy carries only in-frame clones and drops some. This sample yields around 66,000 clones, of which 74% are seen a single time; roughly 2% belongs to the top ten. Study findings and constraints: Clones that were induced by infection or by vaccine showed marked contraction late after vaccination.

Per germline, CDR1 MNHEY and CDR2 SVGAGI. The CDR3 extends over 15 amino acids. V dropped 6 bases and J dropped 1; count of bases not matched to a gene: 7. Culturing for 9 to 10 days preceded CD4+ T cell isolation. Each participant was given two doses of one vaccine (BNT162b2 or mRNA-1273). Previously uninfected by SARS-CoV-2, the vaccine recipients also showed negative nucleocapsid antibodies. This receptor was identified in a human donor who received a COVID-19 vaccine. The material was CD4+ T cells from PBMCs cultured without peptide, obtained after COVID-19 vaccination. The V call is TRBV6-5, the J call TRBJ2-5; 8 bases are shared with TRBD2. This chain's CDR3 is CASRRVAGSQETQYF. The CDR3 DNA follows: TGTGCCAGCAGGAGGGTAGCGGGGTCCCAAGAGACCCAGTACTTC.